These 24 T cell receptor beta chains were sequenced from one sample in a study of blood T cells in healthy people across ages. A second PCR of 7 to 11 cycles used a sample-barcoded 5' primer and a J-beta primer mix. In TCRdb, the 5' RACE reads were re-called with MiXCR into one record per CDR3 protein. The sample consists of just under 900,000 distinct CDR3 sequences, 29% of them appearing once. The sample consisted of blood. These receptors originate from a woman aged 80 or older in good health.

This clonotype has ten or more counts. The chain carries TRBV5-6 and TRBJ2-3; 10 bases align to TRBD2. Trimming removed 4 bases from V and 4 bases from J; junction bases left unmatched: 6. This CDR3 region has 15 residues. Germline CDR1 is SGHDT and CDR2 is YYEEEE. CDR3 nucleotides: TGTGCCAGCAGCACGGGACTAGCGTCGGCAGATACGCAGTATTTT. Translated, it gives CASSTGLASADTQYF.

This clonotype was seen a handful of times. A single base separates this from a much larger clone, so it may be a read error. V and J are TRBV6-2 or TRBV6-3 and TRBJ2-5; a weak D match, TRBD2 (6 bases). This CDR3 has 15 amino acids. Germline loops: CDR1 MNHEY, CDR2 SVGEGT. The CDR3 loop reads CAGSYSSVAGETQYF. The CDR3 bases are TGTGCCGGCAGTTACTCGAGCGTTGCGGGGGAGACCCAGTACTTC.

This clonotype was counted at least ten times. CDR3 sequence reads: CASSSTGLGQFF. The CDR3 DNA follows: TGTGCCAGCAGCTCGACAGGGCTTGGGCAGTTCTTC. V and J are TRBV7-2 and TRBJ2-1; 7 bases match TRBD1. The V segment lost 4 bases and the J segment 12 bases; nucleotides outside the gene matches: 6. This CDR3 is built from 12 residues. The germline V gene encodes CDR1 SGHTA and CDR2 FQGNSA. The whole variable domain, filled in from reference TRBV7-2 and TRBJ2-1, reads GAGVSQSPSNKVTEKGKDVELRCDPISGHTALYWYRQSLGQGLEFLIYFQGNSAPDKSGLPSDRFSAERTGGSVSTLTIQRTQQEDSAVYLCASSSTGLGQFFGPGTRLTVL.

There are many counts of this clonotype. The gene calls are TRBV20-1 and TRBJ2-5, with D unclear. Germline loops: CDR1 DFQATT, CDR2 SNEGSKA (reference sequence). The length of the CDR3 is 12 residues. With 3 bases removed from V and 5 bases from J, the gap between germline ends came to 10 bases. The CDR3 bases are TGCAGTGCTAGTGTGGGTCCGGAGACCCAGTACTTC. Residues: CSASVGPETQYF.

A remark on this clonotype: A much larger clonotype is one base distant, so this may be a read error. The genes are TRBV10-1 and TRBJ2-3; D is unclear. The germline CDR1 and CDR2 sequences are WNHNN and SYGVQD (reference sequence). V shed 4 bases and J shed 11 bases, with 13 bases lying between them. The CDR3 extends over 12 amino acids. The CDR3, as DNA: TGCGCCAGCAGTGCGACGACCGTGGGGCAGTATTTT. It yields the protein CASSATTVGQYF.

The rearrangement joins TRBV12-3 or TRBV12-4 to TRBJ2-1, with D unresolved. The germline V and J ends were trimmed by 5 bases and 9 bases, with 8 bases remaining between them. This CDR3 is 11 amino acids long. CDR3 coding DNA: TGTGCCAGCAGTCCCCTCCTTGAGCAGTTCTTC. This encodes CASSPLLEQFF.

The chain joins TRBV12-3 or TRBV12-4 to TRBJ1-2, with unresolved D. The CDR3 extends over 12 amino acids. Deletions cut 6 bases from V and 4 bases from J, with 9 bases between. CDR3 DNA: TGTGCCAGCAGCCAAAGCCTCTATGGCTACACCTTC. It codes for CASSQSLYGYTF.

J is TRBJ2-1 and V is TRBV7-9; TRBD1 agrees at 7 bases. Germline CDR1 and CDR2: SEHNR and FQNEAQ (reference sequence). This CDR3 contains 15 residues. Unmatched junction bases numbered 5, after V lost 3 bases and J lost 3 bases. The CDR3 reads CASSLGDSLYNEQFF. The CDR3 nucleotides read TGTGCCAGCAGCTTGGGGGACAGCCTCTACAATGAGCAGTTCTTC.

There are many counts of this clonotype. A much larger clone differs by one base, so this may be a read error. The rearrangement joins TRBV20-1 to TRBJ1-4; no clear D gene. Germline V lookup: CDR1 DFQATT, CDR2 SNEGSKA (reference sequence). CDR3 length: 12 residues. The CDR3 DNA reads TGCAGTGCTATAAATCCTAATGAAAAACGGTTTTTT. This encodes CSAINPNEKRFF.

CDR3 loop: CASSLVRGAGELFF. The CDR3 region has the DNA TGCGCCAGCAGTCTGGTCAGGGGGGCCGGGGAGCTGTTTTTT. The V call is TRBV4-3, the J call TRBJ2-2, with a tentative D call TRBD1 (7 bases). The CDR3 has 14 residues. Trimming removed 6 bases from V and 6 bases from J, with 14 bases in between. The germline gives CDR1 LGHNA, CDR2 YSLEER.

This clonotype was seen only once. V is TRBV7-9 and J is TRBJ2-1; 7 nucleotides match TRBD1. The CDR3 contains 17 residues. CDR1 and CDR2 from the germline V gene are SEHNR and FQNEAQ (reference sequence). J lost 0 bases, V lost 5 bases, and 10 bases had no gene match. CDR3 in DNA: TGTGCCAGCAGCAGAAGGCCGACAGGGACCTCCTACAATGAGCAGTTCTTC. It translates to CASSRRPTGTSYNEQFF.

As regards this clonotype: A read error is possible here, since a much larger clone lies one base away. This chain links TRBV29-1 with TRBJ1-2; possible D gene TRBD1, 5 bases. Trimming removed 7 bases from V and 3 bases from J, with 12 bases in between. CDR3 length: 12 residues. Germline V gene data show CDR1 as SQVTM and CDR2 as ANQGSEA. As DNA, the CDR3 is TGCAGCGGTGGCGGGACTTACTATGGCTACACCTTC. It translates to CSGGGTYYGYTF.

This clonotype was seen at least ten times. This clone may be a read error of a much larger clone one base away. The rearrangement joins TRBV7-9 to TRBJ2-5; TRBD2 aligns across 7 bases. Germline lookup yields CDR1 SEHNR and CDR2 FQNEAQ (reference sequence). The CDR3 is 14 amino acids. The CDR3 protein is CASRVGGGQETQYF. The CDR3 DNA follows: TGCGCCAGCAGGGTGGGCGGGGGTCAAGAGACCCAGTACTTC.

This clonotype was observed many times. The chain employs TRBV9 and TRBJ2-1; the match to TRBD1 covers 11 bases. The junction had 0 bases not matched to a gene; V was cut back by 0 bases and J by 4 bases. The CDR3 runs to 15 residues. Germline CDR1 reads SGDLS; CDR2 reads YYNGEE. The DNA of the CDR3 is TGTGCCAGCAGCGTAGGGGACAGGGGGTACAATGAGCAGTTCTTC. The encoded protein is CASSVGDRGYNEQFF. Supplemented by reference TRBV9 and TRBJ2-1, the full variable domain reads DSGVTQTPKHLITATGQRVTLRCSPRSGDLSVYWYQQSLDQGLQFLIQYYNGEERAKGNILERFSAQQFPDLHSELNLSSLELGDSALYFCASSVGDRGYNEQFFGPGTRLTVL.

This clonotype has at least ten counts. The chain has TRBV25-1 and TRBJ2-1; TRBD2 matches 14 bases. J was trimmed by 4 bases and V by 1 base; bases with no gene match: 6. This CDR3 region has 18 residues. Germline assignment: CDR1 MGHDK and CDR2 SYGVNS. The CDR3 DNA is TGTGCCAGCAGTGAATTTTCGGGGACTAGCGGGGGATACAATGAGCAGTTCTTC. This sequence encodes CASSEFSGTSGGYNEQFF. Based on the CDR3 plus reference TRBV25-1 and TRBJ2-1, the full variable domain is EADIYQTPRYLVIGTGKKITLECSQTMGHDKMYWYQQDPGMELHLIHYSYGVNSTEKGDLSSESTVSRIRTEHFPLTLESARPSHTSQYLCASSEFSGTSGGYNEQFFGPGTRLTVL.

The chain couples TRBV20-1 to TRBJ1-2; a possible D gene is TRBD1 (5 bases). Trimming removed 0 bases at V and 4 bases at J, with 15 bases between. From germline, CDR1 is DFQATT and CDR2 SNEGSKA (reference sequence). There are 15 residues in the CDR3. CDR3 bases: TGCAGTGCTAGAGACAGGGAGGTGACATCCTATGGCTACACCTTC. The encoded protein is CSARDREVTSYGYTF.

This clonotype was found once. Just one base apart from a much larger clone, this may be a read error. V gene TRBV7-2 combines with J gene TRBJ2-4, with 12 bases matching TRBD2. The CDR3 is 18 residues long. With 2 bases clipped from V and 2 bases from J, the junction kept 7 bases outside the gene matches. Germline CDR1 is SGHTA and CDR2 is FQGNSA. The CDR3 DNA sequence: TGTGCCAGCAGCTTACCCCGGACTAGCGGGGAGACCAAAAACATTCAGTACTTC. The encoded protein is CASSLPRTSGETKNIQYF.

This clonotype has just a few counts. This may come from a read error, since a much larger clone is one base off. The rearrangement links TRBV7-2 to TRBJ2-7, with TRBD2 as a possible D gene (6 bases). CDR1 is SGHTA and CDR2 is FQGNSA in the germline V gene. The CDR3 is 11 residues long. For the CDR3, the DNA is TGTGCCTGCAGCGACGGGGGCGAGCAGTACTTC. It codes for CACSDGGEQYF.

This clonotype occurred many times. The chain is built from TRBV20-1 and TRBJ2-7, with TRBD2 as a possible D gene (5 bases). Germline lookup yields CDR1 DFQATT and CDR2 SNEGSKA (reference sequence). The CDR3 consists of 13 residues. Trimming left V 6 bases short and J 4 bases short, with 16 bases between. The DNA of the CDR3 is TGCAGTGCCCAGCGAAACCGAGGGTACGAGCAGTACTTC. Protein product: CSAQRNRGYEQYF.

Concerning this clonotype: One base away lies a much larger clone, so this may be a sequencing read error. The CDR3 DNA reads as TGTGCCAGCAGGCCGCATAGCGGGGGGGCGGGGGCTGAGCAGTTCTTC. The encoded protein is CASRPHSGGAGAEQFF. The rearrangement uses TRBV6-1 and TRBJ2-1; TRBD2 matches at 11 bases. Germline CDR1 reads MNHNS; CDR2 reads SASEGT. The J segment lost 9 bases and the V segment lost 6 bases, leaving 13 bases of the junction unmatched. CDR3 length equals 16 residues.

This clonotype was detected ten times or more. The chain joins TRBV12-3 or TRBV12-4 to TRBJ2-5; 7 bases are a match to TRBD1. The CDR3 covers 14 residues. V was clipped by 2 bases and J by 2 bases; unmatched bases: 2. CDR3 DNA: TGTGCCAGCAGTTTATGGGACAGACAAGAGACCCAGTACTTC. The encoded protein is CASSLWDRQETQYF.

This clonotype has at least ten counts. The chain employs TRBV6-2 or TRBV6-3 and TRBJ1-5, with a tentative D call TRBD1 (5 bases). CDR3 length: 14 amino acids. Germline CDR1 is MNHEY and CDR2 is SVGEGT. The germline V and J ends were trimmed by 0 bases and 3 bases, with 6 bases remaining between them. The CDR3 DNA reads as TGTGCCAGCAGTTACTCGGGGCACAATCAGCCCCAGCATTTT. Translated: CASSYSGHNQPQHF.

A few counts support this clonotype. DNA of the CDR3: TGTGCCAGCAGCTTACTAGGACTCACATATGGCTACACCTTC. The encoded protein is CASSLLGLTYGYTF. The rearrangement links TRBV7-9 to TRBJ1-2; D ambiguous. Trimming stripped 2 bases from V and 5 bases from J, with 12 bases between. Germline CDR1 SEHNR, CDR2 FQNEAQ (reference sequence). The CDR3 runs to 14 residues.

The rearrangement joins TRBV5-1 to TRBJ2-5; D ambiguous. Per the germline V gene, CDR1 is SGHRS and CDR2 is YFSETQ. This CDR3 contains 15 residues. Trimming pared 0 bases from V and 11 bases from J, leaving 20 bases between. In DNA form, the CDR3 reads TGCGCCAGCAGCTTGGGGCCAAGCAGTTCCTACGGGCAGTACTTC. Protein sequence: CASSLGPSSSYGQYF.